Each of the 20 T cell receptor beta chains below was sequenced from the same sample in a study of blood T cell repertoires in COVID-19 (dated by TCRdb to 2020 to 2022). The library came from the immunoSEQ multiplex PCR assay. Drawn from immuneACCESS, this table holds only the in-frame rearrangements with V and J called that TCRdb kept. Clones are partly lost; checked studies trace under half to an unresolved V gene and leave the rest unexplained. The sample records about 290,000 clones, around 85% of which are singletons. The leading ten clones occupy approximately 4.1% of the sample. Material: peripheral blood. These receptors were collected from a woman aged 45-59 years with active or convalescent COVID-19.

The rearrangement uses TRBV5-1 and TRBJ2-6; 7 bases fit TRBD2. Per germline, CDR1 SGHRS and CDR2 YFSETQ. Losses at the gene ends were 0 bases for V and 0 bases for J; bases not matched to a gene: 3. The CDR3 runs to 17 residues. CDR3 protein: CASSLAGGPSGANVLTF. CDR3 nucleotides: TGCGCCAGCAGCTTGGCGGGGGGACCCTCTGGGGCCAACGTCCTGACTTTC.

The V and J genes are TRBV5-5 and TRBJ2-2; a weak D match, TRBD2 (5 bases). Trimming left V 3 bases short and J 7 bases short, with 16 bases between. The CDR3 extends over 15 amino acids. Germline loops: CDR1 SGHKS, CDR2 YYEKEE (reference sequence). CDR3 protein: CASSWGAESFGELFF. CDR3 nucleotide sequence: TGTGCCAGCAGCTGGGGAGCGGAAAGTTTCGGGGAGCTGTTTTTT.

This sequence joins TRBV2 and TRBJ2-1; 9 bases line up with TRBD2. Germline V gene sequence: CDR1 SNHLY, CDR2 FYNNEI. The V gene end was trimmed by 5 bases and the J gene end by 6 bases; junction bases not matched to a gene: 14. The CDR3 totals 17 residues. The CDR3 loop reads CASSTPDHSGSTNEQFF. The CDR3 bases are TGTGCCAGCAGTACGCCCGACCATAGCGGGAGTACCAATGAGCAGTTCTTC.

This chain connects TRBV5-6 to TRBJ1-2; D is unresolved. Trimming took 0 bases from V and 8 from J, leaving 8 bases between them. Germline lookup yields CDR1 SGHDT and CDR2 YYEEEE. The CDR3 loop spans 12 amino acids. The CDR3, as DNA: TGTGCCAGCAGCTTGGGGAGGGCCGGCTACACCTTC. Translation gives CASSLGRAGYTF.

This chain links TRBV7-2 with TRBJ1-2; no clear D gene. CDR1 SGHTA and CDR2 FQGNSA come from the germline V gene. With 1 base removed from V and 8 bases from J, the gap between germline ends came to 14 bases. CDR3 length: 14 amino acids. CDR3 sequence reads: CASSLVWQNGGYTF. The CDR3 region has the DNA TGTGCCAGCAGCTTAGTTTGGCAGAATGGCGGCTACACCTTC.

The rearrangement joins TRBV6-6 to TRBJ2-2, with D tentatively TRBD2 (6 bases). The germline V gene encodes CDR1 MNHNY and CDR2 SVGAGI (reference sequence). V lost 5 bases and J 6 bases, leaving 25 bases between the germline ends. The CDR3 contains 18 residues. The CDR3 DNA reads as TGTGCCAGCAGTCCCCCGTTTGGGCGGGAAAGGATGGCCGGGGAGCTGTTTTTT. Translated: CASSPPFGRERMAGELFF.

The V gene is TRBV28, the J gene TRBJ1-2; no clear D gene. Germline values: CDR1 MDHEN, CDR2 SYDVKM. CDR3 size: 14 residues. V lost 3 bases, J lost 0 bases, and 8 bases lay in between. In nucleotides, the CDR3 is TGTGCCAGCAGTTTGGGGAGCACTAACTATGGCTACACCTTC. This gives the protein CASSLGSTNYGYTF.

The genes are TRBV9 and TRBJ1-3, with D uncertain. CDR3 length: 14 amino acids. Germline CDR1 is SGDLS and CDR2 is YYNGEE. V lost 0 bases to trimming and J lost 9 bases, with 13 bases between them. The CDR3 coding sequence is TGTGCCAGCAGCGTAGAGCCCGGGGTTGCCACCATATATTTT. Amino acid sequence: CASSVEPGVATIYF. Variable domain in full (rest from reference TRBV9 and TRBJ1-3): DSGVTQTPKHLITATGQRVTLRCSPRSGDLSVYWYQQSLDQGLQFLIQYYNGEERAKGNILERFSAQQFPDLHSELNLSSLELGDSALYFCASSVEPGVATIYFGEGSWLTVV.

This clone has a single count. V usage is TRBV7-2 and J usage is TRBJ2-3; 7 positions agree with TRBD2. V was pared by 9 bases and J by 6 bases, with 6 bases of the junction left unmatched. This CDR3 has 12 residues. Germline CDR1 SGHTA, CDR2 FQGNSA. In DNA, the CDR3 is TGTGCCAGTCGATGGGGGGGGGATACGCAGTATTTT. Its translation is CASRWGGDTQYF. The full variable domain, completed using reference TRBV7-2 and TRBJ2-3, is GAGVSQSPSNKVTEKGKDVELRCDPISGHTALYWYRQSLGQGLEFLIYFQGNSAPDKSGLPSDRFSAERTGGSVSTLTIQRTQQEDSAVYLCASRWGGDTQYFGPGTRLTVL.

The chain recombines TRBV5-1 with TRBJ2-1, with 13 bases lining up with TRBD2. The germline CDR1 and CDR2 sequences are SGHRS and YFSETQ. The CDR3 covers 17 residues. Trimming cost V 4 bases and J 0 bases; bases outside gene matches: 4. The CDR3 DNA is TGCGCCAGCAGCCCAAGGACTAGCGGGAGCTCCTACAATGAGCAGTTCTTC. It encodes CASSPRTSGSSYNEQFF.

The chain has TRBV19 and TRBJ1-4; D possibly corresponds to TRBD1 (6 bases). This CDR3 comprises 13 residues. Germline loops: CDR1 LNHDA, CDR2 SQIVND (reference sequence). The ends were cut back, 4 bases at V and 8 bases at J, with 11 bases in the middle. CDR3 loop: CASSTFRGEKLFF. Here the CDR3 DNA reads TGTGCCAGTAGTACTTTTAGGGGGGAAAAACTGTTTTTT.

The table lists this clone with a few counts. The rearrangement links TRBV30 to TRBJ2-7; 8 positions match TRBD1. The length of the CDR3 is 13 residues. V lost 8 bases, J lost 3 bases, and 9 bases stayed unmatched. CDR1 and CDR2 (germline): GTSNPN, SVGIG (reference sequence). The DNA for the CDR3 is TGTGCCGGAGCTCCAGGACAGGGCTACGAGCAGTACTTC. It is translated as CAGAPGQGYEQYF.

The chain links TRBV6-2 or TRBV6-3 to TRBJ2-2; 7 bases are a match to TRBD2. Germline V gene data show CDR1 as MNHEY and CDR2 as SVGEGT. The CDR3 covers 15 residues. J gave up 0 bases and V 5 bases, and 3 bases lay outside the gene matches. The DNA of the CDR3 is TGTGCCAGCAGTCGCCTAGCGGCGAACACCGGGGAGCTGTTTTTT. It is translated as CASSRLAANTGELFF.

The V call is TRBV24-1, the J call TRBJ2-4; D may be TRBD2 (6 bases). With 2 bases removed from V and 5 bases from J, the gap between germline ends came to 15 bases. The CDR3 contains 16 residues. From germline, CDR1 is KGHDR and CDR2 SFDVKD. The CDR3 DNA is TGTGCCACCAGTGATTCCTCGACTAGTGTCGAAAACATTCAGTACTTC. The encoded protein is CATSDSSTSVENIQYF.

This chain connects TRBV18 to TRBJ1-2, with 8 bases matching TRBD1. Germline V CDR1 and CDR2: KGHSH, LQKENI. After removal of 8 bases from V and 2 bases from J, the junction contained 7 bases not matched to a gene. CDR3 size: 14 residues. CDR3: CASAKTGGNYGYTF. CDR3 bases: TGTGCCAGCGCAAAAACAGGGGGGAACTATGGCTACACCTTC.

The V call is TRBV25-1, the J call TRBJ1-2; D call uncertain. Trimming pared 9 bases from V and 8 bases from J, leaving 16 bases between. Germline V gives CDR1 MGHDK, CDR2 SYGVNS. The CDR3 is made up of 12 amino acids. The CDR3 protein is CASSSSGGGYTF. The CDR3 nucleotides read TGTGCCAGTTCGAGTTCAGGAGGAGGCTACACCTTC.

CDR3 coding DNA: TGTGCCAGCAGTTACTTTGAGTCTCAGTTCTTC. Its protein product is CASSYFESQFF. The chain joins TRBV6-5 to TRBJ2-1; D unresolved. CDR3 length equals 11 residues. The germline CDR1 and CDR2 sequences are MNHEY and SVGAGI. Trimming took off 1 base at V and 13 bases at J, with 8 bases between the two ends.

The chain is built from TRBV7-2 and TRBJ1-5, with D unresolved. The germline V gene has CDR1 SGHTA and CDR2 FQGNSA. The length of the CDR3 is 15 residues. V shed 5 bases and J shed 6 bases, with 17 bases lying between them. The CDR3 DNA sequence: TGTGCCAGCAGCCCGCAAGTCATGAGTAGTCAGCCCCAGCATTTT. It yields the protein CASSPQVMSSQPQHF.

On this clone: This CDR3 is also generated by other DNA sequences in the sample. The CDR3 DNA sequence: TGTGCCATCCGAAGGGAGACTGAAGCTTTCTTT. Its translation is CAIRRETEAFF. This chain links TRBV10-3 with TRBJ1-1; unclear D gene. The germline V gene has CDR1 ENHRY and CDR2 SYGVKD. The CDR3 loop spans 11 amino acids. V shed 8 bases and J shed 5 bases, with 9 bases lying between them.

This chain connects TRBV3-1 (or the pseudogene TRBV3-2) to TRBJ2-3; 7 bases match TRBD1. V lost 5 bases, J lost 5 bases, and 4 bases stayed unmatched. Germline CDR1 is LGHDT and CDR2 is YNNKEL (reference sequence). The CDR3 is 13 residues long. This CDR3 is CASSRNRGDTQYF. CDR3 DNA: TGTGCCAGCAGCAGAAACAGGGGAGATACGCAGTATTTT.